The entry that follows covers one T cell receptor (beta chain) sequence. Its antigen remains unidentified. CDR1 and CDR2 (germline): DFQATT, SNEGSKA (reference sequence). This CDR3 is 15 amino acids long. The V and J ends lost 2 bases and 2 bases, in that order; junction bases with no gene match: 7. The sample comes from a study of response to subunit inactivated influenza vaccine. General study points: Authors proposed each seasonal influenza vaccination draws in few new T cells.

TCRdb reprocessed the RT-PCR reads via MiXCR and lists one record per CDR3 protein. The repertoire consists of about 830,000 distinct CDR3 sequences, with around a sixth occurring once and the leading ten covering approximately 10%. The chain recombines TRBV20-1 with TRBJ1-1; 8 positions agree with TRBD1. The sequence was collected from a man aged 45-60 years who received an inactivated influenza vaccine. Material: PBMCs from blood, obtained more than 4 days after vaccination. The CDR3 DNA follows: TGCAGTGCTAGACCCGACAGGGGCCAAAACACTGAAGCTTTCTTT. It codes for CSARPDRGQNTEAFF.